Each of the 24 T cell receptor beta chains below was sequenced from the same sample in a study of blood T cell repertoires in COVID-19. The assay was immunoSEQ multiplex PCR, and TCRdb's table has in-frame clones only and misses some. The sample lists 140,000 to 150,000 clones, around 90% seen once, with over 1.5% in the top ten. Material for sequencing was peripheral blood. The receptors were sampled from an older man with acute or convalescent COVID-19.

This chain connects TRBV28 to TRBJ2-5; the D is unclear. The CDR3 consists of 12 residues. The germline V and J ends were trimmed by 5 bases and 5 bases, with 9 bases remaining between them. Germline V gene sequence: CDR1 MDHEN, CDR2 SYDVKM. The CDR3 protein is CASSPWSETQYF. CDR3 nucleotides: TGTGCCAGCAGTCCTTGGAGTGAGACCCAGTACTTC.

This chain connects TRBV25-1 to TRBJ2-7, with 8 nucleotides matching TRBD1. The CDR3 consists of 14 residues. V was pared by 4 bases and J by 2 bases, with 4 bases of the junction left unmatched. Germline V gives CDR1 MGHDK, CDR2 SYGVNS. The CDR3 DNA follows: TGTGCCAGCAGTGCCGACAGGGGCCCCTACGAGCAGTACTTC. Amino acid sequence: CASSADRGPYEQYF.

CDR3 DNA sequence: TGTGCCAGCAGCCGTGAACGCTTCGGGACAGGGTCCTACGAGCAGTACTTC. Translating it yields CASSRERFGTGSYEQYF. The genes are TRBV3-1 (or the pseudogene TRBV3-2) and TRBJ2-7, with TRBD1 identical over 9 bases. CDR1 is LGHDT and CDR2 is YNNKEL in the germline V gene (reference sequence). Trimming cost V 4 bases and J 1 base; bases outside gene matches: 11. This CDR3 comprises 17 residues.

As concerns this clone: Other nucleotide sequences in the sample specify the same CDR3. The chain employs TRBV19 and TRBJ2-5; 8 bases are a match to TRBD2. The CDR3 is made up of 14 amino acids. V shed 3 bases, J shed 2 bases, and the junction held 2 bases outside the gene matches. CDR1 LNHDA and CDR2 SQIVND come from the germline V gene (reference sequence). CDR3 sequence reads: CASSMGTRQETQYF. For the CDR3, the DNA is TGTGCCAGTAGTATGGGGACTAGACAAGAGACCCAGTACTTC. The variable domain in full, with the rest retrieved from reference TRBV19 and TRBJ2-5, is DGGITQSPKYLFRKEGQNVTLSCEQNLNHDAMYWYRQDPGQGLRLIYYSQIVNDFQKGDIAEGYSVSREKKESFPLTVTSAQKNPTAFYLCASSMGTRQETQYFGPGTRLLVL.

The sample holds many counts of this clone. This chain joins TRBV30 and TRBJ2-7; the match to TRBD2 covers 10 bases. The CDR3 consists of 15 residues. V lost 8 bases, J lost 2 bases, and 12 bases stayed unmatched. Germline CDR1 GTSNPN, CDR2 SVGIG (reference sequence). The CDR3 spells CAGQTSGSVPYEQYF. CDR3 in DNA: TGTGCCGGACAGACTAGCGGGTCCGTCCCCTACGAGCAGTACTTC.

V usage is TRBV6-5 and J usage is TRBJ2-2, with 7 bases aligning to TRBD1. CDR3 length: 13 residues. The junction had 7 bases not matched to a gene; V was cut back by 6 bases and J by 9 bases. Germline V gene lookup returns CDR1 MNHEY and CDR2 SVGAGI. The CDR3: CASRHDRDRELFF. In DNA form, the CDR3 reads TGTGCCAGCAGACACGACAGGGACCGGGAGCTGTTTTTT.

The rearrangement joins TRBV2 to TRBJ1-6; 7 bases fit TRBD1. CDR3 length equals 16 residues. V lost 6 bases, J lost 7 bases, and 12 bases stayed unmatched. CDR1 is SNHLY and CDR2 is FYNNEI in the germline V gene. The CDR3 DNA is TGTGCCAGCAGGAGAGAACAGGGGCGTAGCAATTCACCCCTCCACTTT. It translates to CASRREQGRSNSPLHF.

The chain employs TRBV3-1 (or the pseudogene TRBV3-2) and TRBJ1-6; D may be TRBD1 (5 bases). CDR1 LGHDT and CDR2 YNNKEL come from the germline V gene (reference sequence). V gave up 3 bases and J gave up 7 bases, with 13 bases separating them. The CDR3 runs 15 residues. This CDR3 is CASSHLREGNSPLHF. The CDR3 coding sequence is TGTGCCAGCAGCCACCTCAGGGAAGGAAATTCACCCCTCCACTTT.

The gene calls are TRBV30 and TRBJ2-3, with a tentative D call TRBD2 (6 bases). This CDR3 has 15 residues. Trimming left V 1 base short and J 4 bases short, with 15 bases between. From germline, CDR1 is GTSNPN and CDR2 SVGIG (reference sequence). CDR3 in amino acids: CAWSGGSGEADTQYF. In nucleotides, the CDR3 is TGTGCCTGGAGTGGTGGGTCGGGAGAGGCAGATACGCAGTATTTT.

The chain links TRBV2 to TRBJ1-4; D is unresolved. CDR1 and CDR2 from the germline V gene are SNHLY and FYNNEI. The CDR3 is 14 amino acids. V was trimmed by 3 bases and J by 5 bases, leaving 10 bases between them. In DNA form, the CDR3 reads TGTGCCAGCAGTGATGGCAGACTAAATGAAAAACTGTTTTTT. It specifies CASSDGRLNEKLFF.

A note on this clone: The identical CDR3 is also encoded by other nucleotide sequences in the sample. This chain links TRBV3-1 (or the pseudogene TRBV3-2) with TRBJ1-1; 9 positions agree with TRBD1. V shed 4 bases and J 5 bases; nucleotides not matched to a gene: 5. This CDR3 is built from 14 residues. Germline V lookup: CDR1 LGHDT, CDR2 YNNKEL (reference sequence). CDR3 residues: CASSLTGGGTEAFF. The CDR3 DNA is TGTGCCAGCAGCCTGACAGGGGGGGGGACTGAAGCTTTCTTT.

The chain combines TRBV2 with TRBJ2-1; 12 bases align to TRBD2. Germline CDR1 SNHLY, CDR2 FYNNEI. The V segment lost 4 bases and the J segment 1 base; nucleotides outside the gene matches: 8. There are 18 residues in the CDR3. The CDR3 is CASSARLAGVGSYNEQFF. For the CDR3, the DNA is TGTGCCAGCAGTGCCCGACTAGCGGGAGTGGGGTCCTACAATGAGCAGTTCTTC.

The chain's CDR3 is CASMIPPLRGPLGANVLTF. Here the CDR3 DNA reads TGCGCCAGCATGATACCCCCCCTGCGGGGACCTCTTGGGGCCAACGTCCTGACTTTC. The rearrangement joins TRBV10-1 to TRBJ2-6; D is perhaps TRBD2 (6 bases). CDR3 length equals 19 residues. Germline V gives CDR1 WNHNN, CDR2 SYGVQD (reference sequence). V lost 7 bases and J 3 bases, leaving 25 bases between the germline ends.

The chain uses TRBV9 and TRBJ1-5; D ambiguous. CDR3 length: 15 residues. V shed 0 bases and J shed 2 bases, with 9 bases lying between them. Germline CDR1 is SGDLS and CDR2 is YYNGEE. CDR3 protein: CASSVDAGGNQPQHF. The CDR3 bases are TGTGCCAGCAGCGTAGACGCGGGCGGCAATCAGCCCCAGCATTTT.

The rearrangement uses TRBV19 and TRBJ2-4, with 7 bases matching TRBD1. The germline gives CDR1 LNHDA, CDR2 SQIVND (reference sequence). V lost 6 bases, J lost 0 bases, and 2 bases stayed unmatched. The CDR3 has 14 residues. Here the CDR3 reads CASRDRLAKNIQYF. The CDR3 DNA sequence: TGTGCCAGTAGGGACAGGTTAGCCAAAAACATTCAGTACTTC. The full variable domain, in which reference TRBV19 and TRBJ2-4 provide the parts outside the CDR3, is DGGITQSPKYLFRKEGQNVTLSCEQNLNHDAMYWYRQDPGQGLRLIYYSQIVNDFQKGDIAEGYSVSREKKESFPLTVTSAQKNPTAFYLCASRDRLAKNIQYFGAGTRLSVL.

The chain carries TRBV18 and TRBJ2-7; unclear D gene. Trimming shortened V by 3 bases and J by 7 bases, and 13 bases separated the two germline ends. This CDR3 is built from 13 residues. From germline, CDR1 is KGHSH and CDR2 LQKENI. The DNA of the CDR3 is TGTGCCAGCTCACCTCCTGGGTCGGAGGAGCAGTACTTC. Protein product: CASSPPGSEEQYF. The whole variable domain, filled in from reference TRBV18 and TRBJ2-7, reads NAGVMQNPRHLVRRRGQEARLRCSPMKGHSHVYWYRQLPEEGLKFMVYLQKENIIDESGMPKERFSAEFPKEGPSILRIQQVVRGDSAAYFCASSPPGSEEQYFGPGTRLTVT.

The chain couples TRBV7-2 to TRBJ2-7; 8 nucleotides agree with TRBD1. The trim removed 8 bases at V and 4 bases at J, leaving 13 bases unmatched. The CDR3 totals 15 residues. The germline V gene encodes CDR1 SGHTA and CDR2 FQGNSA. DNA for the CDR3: TGTGCCAGCGTTCCTCCCAGGGACAGGTTATACGAGCAGTACTTC. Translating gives CASVPPRDRLYEQYF.

The CDR3 nucleotides read TGCGCCAGCGGACTAGCGGGAGGGGATACGCAGTATTTT. It specifies CASGLAGGDTQYF. V usage is TRBV5-1 and J usage is TRBJ2-3, with TRBD2 matching 15 bases. Germline V gene data show CDR1 as SGHRS and CDR2 as YFSETQ. V lost 7 bases, J lost 6 bases, and 0 bases stayed unmatched. CDR3 size: 13 residues.

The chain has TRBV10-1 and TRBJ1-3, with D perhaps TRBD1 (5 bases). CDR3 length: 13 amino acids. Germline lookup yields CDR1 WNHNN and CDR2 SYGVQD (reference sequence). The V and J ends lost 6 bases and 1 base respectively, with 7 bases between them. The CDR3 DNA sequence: TGCGCCAGCAGCAGGGATTCTGGAAACACCATATATTTT. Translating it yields CASSRDSGNTIYF.

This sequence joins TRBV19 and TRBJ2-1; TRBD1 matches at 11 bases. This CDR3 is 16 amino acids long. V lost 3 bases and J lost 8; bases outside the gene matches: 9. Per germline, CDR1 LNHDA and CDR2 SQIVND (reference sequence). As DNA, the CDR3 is TGTGCCAGTAGTATCGTACCGGGACAGGGGGACGATGAGCAGTTCTTC. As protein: CASSIVPGQGDDEQFF.

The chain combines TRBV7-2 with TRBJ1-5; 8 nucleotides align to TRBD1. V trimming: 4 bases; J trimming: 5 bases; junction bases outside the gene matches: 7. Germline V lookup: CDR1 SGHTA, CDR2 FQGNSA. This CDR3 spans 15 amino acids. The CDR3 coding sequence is TGTGCCAGCAGCTACGGGACAGGAGATGATCAGCCCCAGCATTTT. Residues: CASSYGTGDDQPQHF.

CDR3 DNA: TGTGCCAGTAGTTTCCGGGGTAATGAAAAACTGTTTTTT. This encodes CASSFRGNEKLFF. V is TRBV19 and J is TRBJ1-4; D not certain. There are 13 residues in the CDR3. Trimming removed 5 bases from V and 4 bases from J, with 8 bases in between. Germline CDR1 LNHDA, CDR2 SQIVND (reference sequence).

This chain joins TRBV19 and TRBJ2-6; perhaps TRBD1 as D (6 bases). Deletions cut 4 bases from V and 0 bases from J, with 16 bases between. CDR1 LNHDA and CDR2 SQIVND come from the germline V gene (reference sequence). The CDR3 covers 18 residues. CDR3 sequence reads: CASSNDGQSFSGANVLTF. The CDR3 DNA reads TGTGCCAGTAGTAACGACGGACAGTCCTTCTCTGGGGCCAACGTCCTGACTTTC. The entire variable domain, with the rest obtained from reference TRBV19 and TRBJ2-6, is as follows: DGGITQSPKYLFRKEGQNVTLSCEQNLNHDAMYWYRQDPGQGLRLIYYSQIVNDFQKGDIAEGYSVSREKKESFPLTVTSAQKNPTAFYLCASSNDGQSFSGANVLTFGAGSRLTVL.

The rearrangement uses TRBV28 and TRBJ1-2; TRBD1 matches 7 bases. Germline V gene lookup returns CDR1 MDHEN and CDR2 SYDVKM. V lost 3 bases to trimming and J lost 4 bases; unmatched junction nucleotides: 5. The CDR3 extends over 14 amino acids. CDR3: CASSLQGEVYGYTF. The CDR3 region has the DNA TGTGCCAGCAGTTTGCAGGGGGAGGTCTATGGCTACACCTTC.